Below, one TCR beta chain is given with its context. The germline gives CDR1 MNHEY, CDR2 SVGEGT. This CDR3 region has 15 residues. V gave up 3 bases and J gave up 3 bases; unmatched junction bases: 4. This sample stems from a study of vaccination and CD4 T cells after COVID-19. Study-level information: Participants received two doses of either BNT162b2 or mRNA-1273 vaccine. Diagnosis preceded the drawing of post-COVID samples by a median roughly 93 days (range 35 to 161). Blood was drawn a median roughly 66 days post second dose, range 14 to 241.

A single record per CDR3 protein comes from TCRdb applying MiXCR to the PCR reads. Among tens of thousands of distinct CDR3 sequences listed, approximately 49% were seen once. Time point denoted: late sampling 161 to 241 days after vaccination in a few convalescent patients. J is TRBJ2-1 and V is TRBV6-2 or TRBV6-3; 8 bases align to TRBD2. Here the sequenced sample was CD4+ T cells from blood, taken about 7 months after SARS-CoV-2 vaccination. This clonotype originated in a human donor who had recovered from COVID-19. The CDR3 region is CASSYLAGLYNEQFF. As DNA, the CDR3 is TGTGCCAGCAGTTATCTAGCGGGCCTCTACAATGAGCAGTTCTTC.